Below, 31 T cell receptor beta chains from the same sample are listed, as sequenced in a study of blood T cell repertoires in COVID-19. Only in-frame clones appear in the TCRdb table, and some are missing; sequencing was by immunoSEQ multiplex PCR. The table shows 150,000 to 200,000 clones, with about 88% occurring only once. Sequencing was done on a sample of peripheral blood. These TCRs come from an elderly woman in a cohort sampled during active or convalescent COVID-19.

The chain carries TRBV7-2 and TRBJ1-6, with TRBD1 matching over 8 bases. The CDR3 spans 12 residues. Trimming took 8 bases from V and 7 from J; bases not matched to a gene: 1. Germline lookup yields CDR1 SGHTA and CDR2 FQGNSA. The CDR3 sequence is CASGTGNSPLHF. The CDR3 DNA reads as TGTGCCAGCGGGACAGGCAATTCACCCCTCCACTTT.

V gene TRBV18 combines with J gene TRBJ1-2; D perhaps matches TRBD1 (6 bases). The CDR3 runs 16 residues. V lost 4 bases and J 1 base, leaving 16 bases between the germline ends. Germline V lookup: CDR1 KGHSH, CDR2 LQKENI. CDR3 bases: TGTGCCAGCTCACGAAATAACAGGGTCATTAACTATGGCTACACCTTC. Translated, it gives CASSRNNRVINYGYTF.

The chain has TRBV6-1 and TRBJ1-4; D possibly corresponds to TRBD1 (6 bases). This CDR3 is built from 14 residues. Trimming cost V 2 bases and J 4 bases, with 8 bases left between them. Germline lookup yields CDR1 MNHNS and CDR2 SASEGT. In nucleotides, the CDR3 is TGTGCCAGCAGTGAAACAGGGTTTAATGAAAAACTGTTTTTT. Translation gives CASSETGFNEKLFF.

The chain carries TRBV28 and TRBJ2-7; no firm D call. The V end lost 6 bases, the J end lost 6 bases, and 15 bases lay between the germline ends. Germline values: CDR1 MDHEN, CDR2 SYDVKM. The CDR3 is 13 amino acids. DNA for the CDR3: TGTGCCAGCAGAGACTCGCTGGCCCCCGAGCAGTACTTC. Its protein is CASRDSLAPEQYF.

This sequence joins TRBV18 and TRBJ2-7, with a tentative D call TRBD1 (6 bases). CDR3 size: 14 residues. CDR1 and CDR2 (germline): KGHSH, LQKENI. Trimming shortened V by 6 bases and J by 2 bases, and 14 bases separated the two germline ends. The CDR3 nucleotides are TGTGCCAGCTCCGGGACATCCGCCGCCTACGAGCAGTACGTC. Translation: CASSGTSAAYEQYV.

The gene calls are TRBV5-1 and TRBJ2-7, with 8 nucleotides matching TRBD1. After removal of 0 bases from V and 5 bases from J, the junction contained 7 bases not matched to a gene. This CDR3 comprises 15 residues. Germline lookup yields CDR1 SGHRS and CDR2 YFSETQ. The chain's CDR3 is CASSLGTGRIHEQYF. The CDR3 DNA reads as TGCGCCAGCAGCTTGGGGACAGGGAGAATCCACGAGCAGTACTTC.

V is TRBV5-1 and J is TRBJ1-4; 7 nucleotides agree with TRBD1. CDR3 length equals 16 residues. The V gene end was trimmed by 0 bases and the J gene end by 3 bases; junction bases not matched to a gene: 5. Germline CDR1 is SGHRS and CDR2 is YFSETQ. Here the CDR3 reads CASSLGDSRPNEKLFF. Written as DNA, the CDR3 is TGCGCCAGCAGCTTGGGGGACAGCCGGCCTAATGAAAAACTGTTTTTT.

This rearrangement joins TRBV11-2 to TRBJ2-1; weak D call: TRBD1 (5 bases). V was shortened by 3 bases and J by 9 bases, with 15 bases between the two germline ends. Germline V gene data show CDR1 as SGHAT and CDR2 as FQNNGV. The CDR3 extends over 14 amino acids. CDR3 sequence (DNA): TGTGCCAGCAGCTTGGGGCCTACTCCGGGTGAGCAGTTCTTC. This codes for CASSLGPTPGEQFF.

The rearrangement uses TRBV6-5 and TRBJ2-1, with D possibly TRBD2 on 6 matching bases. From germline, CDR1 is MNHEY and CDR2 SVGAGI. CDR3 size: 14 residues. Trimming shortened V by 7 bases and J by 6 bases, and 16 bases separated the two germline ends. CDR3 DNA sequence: TGTGCCAGCACGGAAGGGAGGAACACCAATGAGCAGTTCTTC. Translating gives CASTEGRNTNEQFF.

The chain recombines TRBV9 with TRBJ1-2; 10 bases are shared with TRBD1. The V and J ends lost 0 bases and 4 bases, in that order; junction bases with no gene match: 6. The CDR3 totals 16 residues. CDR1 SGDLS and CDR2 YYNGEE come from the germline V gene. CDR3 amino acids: CASSVDPGQGSYGYTF. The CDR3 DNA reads TGTGCCAGCAGCGTAGATCCGGGACAGGGGTCCTATGGCTACACCTTC.

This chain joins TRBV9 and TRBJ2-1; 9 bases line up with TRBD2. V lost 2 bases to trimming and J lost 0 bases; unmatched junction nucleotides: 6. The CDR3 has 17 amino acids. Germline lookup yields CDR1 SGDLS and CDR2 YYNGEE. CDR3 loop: CASSVGASGNSYNEQFF. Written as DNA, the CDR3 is TGTGCCAGCAGCGTGGGGGCTAGCGGGAACTCCTACAATGAGCAGTTCTTC.

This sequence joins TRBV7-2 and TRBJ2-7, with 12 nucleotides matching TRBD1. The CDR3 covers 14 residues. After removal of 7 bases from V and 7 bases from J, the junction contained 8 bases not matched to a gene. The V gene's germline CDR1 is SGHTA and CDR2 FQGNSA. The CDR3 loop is CASNPGTGGWEQYF. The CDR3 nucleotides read TGTGCCAGCAACCCGGGGACAGGGGGCTGGGAGCAGTACTTC.

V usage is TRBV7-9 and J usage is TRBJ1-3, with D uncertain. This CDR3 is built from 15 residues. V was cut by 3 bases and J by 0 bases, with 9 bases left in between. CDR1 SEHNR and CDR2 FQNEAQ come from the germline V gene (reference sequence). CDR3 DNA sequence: TGTGCCAGCAGCTTTATGGAGCGCTCTGGAAACACCATATATTTT. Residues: CASSFMERSGNTIYF.

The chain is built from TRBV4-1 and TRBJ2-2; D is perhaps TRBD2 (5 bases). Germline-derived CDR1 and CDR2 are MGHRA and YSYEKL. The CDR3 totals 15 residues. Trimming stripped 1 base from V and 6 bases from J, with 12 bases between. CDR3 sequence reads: CASSQGFGGAGELFF. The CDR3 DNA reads TGCGCCAGCAGCCAAGGGTTTGGAGGAGCCGGGGAGCTGTTTTTT.

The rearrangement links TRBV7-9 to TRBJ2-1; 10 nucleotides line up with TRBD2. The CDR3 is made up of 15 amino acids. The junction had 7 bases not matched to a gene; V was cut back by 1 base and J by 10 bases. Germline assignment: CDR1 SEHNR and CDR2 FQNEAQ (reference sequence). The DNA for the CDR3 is TGTGCCAGCAGCTTAGGCGGACTAGCGGAGACCGAGCAGTTCTTC. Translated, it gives CASSLGGLAETEQFF.

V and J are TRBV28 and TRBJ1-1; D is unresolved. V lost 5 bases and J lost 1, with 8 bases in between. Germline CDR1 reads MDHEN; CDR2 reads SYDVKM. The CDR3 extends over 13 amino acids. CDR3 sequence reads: CASSLGRNTEAFF. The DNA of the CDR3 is TGTGCCAGCAGTCTTGGGCGGAACACTGAAGCTTTCTTT.

The CDR3 bases are TGTGCCAGCAGCGTGATCGACAGGGGAGAGCAGTACTTC. Translation gives CASSVIDRGEQYF. The V gene is TRBV3-1 (or the pseudogene TRBV3-2), the J gene TRBJ2-7; 8 bases align to TRBD1. Germline V gene data show CDR1 as LGHDT and CDR2 as YNNKEL (reference sequence). The CDR3 is 13 residues long. The junction had 7 bases not matched to a gene; V was cut back by 5 bases and J by 7 bases.

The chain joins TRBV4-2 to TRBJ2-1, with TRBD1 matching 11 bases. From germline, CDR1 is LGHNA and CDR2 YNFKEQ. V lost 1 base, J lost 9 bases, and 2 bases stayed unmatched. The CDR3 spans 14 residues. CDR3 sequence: CASSQAGQGVEQFF. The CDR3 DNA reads TGTGCCAGCAGCCAAGCGGGACAGGGGGTTGAGCAGTTCTTC.

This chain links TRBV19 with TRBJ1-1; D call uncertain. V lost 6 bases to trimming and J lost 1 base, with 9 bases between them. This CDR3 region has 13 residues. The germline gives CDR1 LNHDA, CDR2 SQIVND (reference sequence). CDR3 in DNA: TGTGCCAGTAGCATGCGGTGGAACACTGAAGCTTTCTTT. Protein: CASSMRWNTEAFF.

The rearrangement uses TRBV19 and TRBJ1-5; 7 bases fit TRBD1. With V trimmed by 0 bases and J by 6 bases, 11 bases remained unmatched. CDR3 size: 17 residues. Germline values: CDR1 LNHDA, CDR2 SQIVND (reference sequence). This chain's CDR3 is CASSIDRTRGIFQPQHF. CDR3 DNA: TGTGCCAGTAGTATAGATCGGACCAGGGGGATCTTTCAGCCCCAGCATTTT. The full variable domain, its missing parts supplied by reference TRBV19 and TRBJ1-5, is DGGITQSPKYLFRKEGQNVTLSCEQNLNHDAMYWYRQDPGQGLRLIYYSQIVNDFQKGDIAEGYSVSREKKESFPLTVTSAQKNPTAFYLCASSIDRTRGIFQPQHFGDGTRLSIL.

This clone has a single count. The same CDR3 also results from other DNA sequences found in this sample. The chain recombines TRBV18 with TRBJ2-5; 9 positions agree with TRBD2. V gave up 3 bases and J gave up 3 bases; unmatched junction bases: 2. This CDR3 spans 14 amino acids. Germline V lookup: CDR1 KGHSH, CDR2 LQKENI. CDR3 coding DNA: TGTGCCAGCTCACCGACTAGCGGCGAAGAGACCCAGTACTTC. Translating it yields CASSPTSGEETQYF.

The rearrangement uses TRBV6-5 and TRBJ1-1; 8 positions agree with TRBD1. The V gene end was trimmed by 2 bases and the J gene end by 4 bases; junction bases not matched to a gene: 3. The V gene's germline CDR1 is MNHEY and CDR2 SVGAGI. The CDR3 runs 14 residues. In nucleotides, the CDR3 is TGTGCCAGCAGTTACCGGACAGGGTTCACTGAAGCTTTCTTT. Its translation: CASSYRTGFTEAFF.

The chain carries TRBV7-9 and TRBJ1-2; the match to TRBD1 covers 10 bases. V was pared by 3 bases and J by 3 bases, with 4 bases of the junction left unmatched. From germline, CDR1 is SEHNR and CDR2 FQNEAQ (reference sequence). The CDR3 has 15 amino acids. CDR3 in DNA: TGTGCCAGCAGCTTCTCAGGGACAGGGGACTATGGCTACACCTTC. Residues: CASSFSGTGDYGYTF. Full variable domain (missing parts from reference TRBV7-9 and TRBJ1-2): DTGVSQNPRHKITKRGQNVTFRCDPISEHNRLYWYRQTLGQGPEFLTYFQNEAQLEKSRLLSDRFSAERPKGSFSTLEIQRTEQGDSAMYLCASSFSGTGDYGYTFGSGTRLTVV.

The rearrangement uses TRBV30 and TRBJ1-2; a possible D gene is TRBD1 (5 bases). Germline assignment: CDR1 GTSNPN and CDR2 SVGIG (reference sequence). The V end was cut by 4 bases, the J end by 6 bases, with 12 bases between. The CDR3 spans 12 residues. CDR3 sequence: CAWTGRGDGYTF. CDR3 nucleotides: TGTGCCTGGACAGGGCGAGGCGATGGCTACACCTTC.

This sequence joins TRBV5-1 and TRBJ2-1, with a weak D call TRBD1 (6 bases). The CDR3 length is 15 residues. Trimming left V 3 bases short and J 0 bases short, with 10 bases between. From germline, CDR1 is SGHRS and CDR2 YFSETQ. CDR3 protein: CASSYRDISYNEQFF. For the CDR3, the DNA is TGCGCCAGCAGCTACCGGGACATCTCCTACAATGAGCAGTTCTTC.

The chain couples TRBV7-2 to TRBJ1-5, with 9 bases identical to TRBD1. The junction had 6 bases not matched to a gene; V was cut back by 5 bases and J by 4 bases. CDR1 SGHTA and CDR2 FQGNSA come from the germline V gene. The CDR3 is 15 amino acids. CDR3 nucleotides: TGTGCCAGCAGCCCGATGACAGGGGGAAATCAGCCCCAGCATTTT. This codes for CASSPMTGGNQPQHF.

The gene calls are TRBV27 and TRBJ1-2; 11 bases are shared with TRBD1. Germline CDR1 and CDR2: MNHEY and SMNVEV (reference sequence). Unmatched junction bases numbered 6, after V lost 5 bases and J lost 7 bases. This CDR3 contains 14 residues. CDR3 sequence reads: CASSRPGTGGGYTF. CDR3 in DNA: TGTGCCAGCAGTAGACCCGGGACAGGGGGTGGCTACACCTTC.

This CDR3 is CASSVGRGNTIYF. Here the CDR3 DNA reads TGTGCCAGCAGCGTAGGGAGGGGAAACACCATATATTTT. This chain links TRBV9 with TRBJ1-3; D uncertain. V dropped 0 bases and J dropped 4 bases, with 5 bases sitting between them. The CDR3 contains 13 residues. Germline values: CDR1 SGDLS, CDR2 YYNGEE. Complete variable domain (other parts from reference TRBV9 and TRBJ1-3): DSGVTQTPKHLITATGQRVTLRCSPRSGDLSVYWYQQSLDQGLQFLIQYYNGEERAKGNILERFSAQQFPDLHSELNLSSLELGDSALYFCASSVGRGNTIYFGEGSWLTVV.

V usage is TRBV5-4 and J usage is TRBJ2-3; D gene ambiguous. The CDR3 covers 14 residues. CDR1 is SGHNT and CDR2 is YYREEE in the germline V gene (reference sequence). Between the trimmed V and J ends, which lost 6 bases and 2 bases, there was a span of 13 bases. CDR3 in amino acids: CASMSRGNTDTQYF. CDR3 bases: TGTGCCAGCATGAGCCGAGGAAACACAGATACGCAGTATTTT.

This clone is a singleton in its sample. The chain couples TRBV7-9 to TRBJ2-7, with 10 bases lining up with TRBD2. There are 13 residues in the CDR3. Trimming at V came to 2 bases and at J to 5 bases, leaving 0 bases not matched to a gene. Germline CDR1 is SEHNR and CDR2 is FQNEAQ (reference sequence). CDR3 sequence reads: CASSLLAGDEQYV. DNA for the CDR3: TGTGCCAGCAGCTTACTAGCGGGAGACGAGCAGTACGTC.

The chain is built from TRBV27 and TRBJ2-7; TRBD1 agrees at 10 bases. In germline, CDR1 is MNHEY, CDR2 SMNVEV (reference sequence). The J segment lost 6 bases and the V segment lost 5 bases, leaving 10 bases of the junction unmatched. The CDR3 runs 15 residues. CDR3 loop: CASSPRQGALAEQYF. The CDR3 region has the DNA TGTGCCAGCAGTCCTAGACAGGGGGCGCTTGCCGAGCAGTACTTC.